The rows below give T cell receptor beta chains drawn from one sample of a study of response to subunit inactivated influenza vaccine. TCRdb recomputed calls from the RT-PCR reads with MiXCR, one row per CDR3 protein. In the table there are 560,000 or so distinct CDR3 sequences, 7.6% of which are singletons. The source material was PBMCs from blood, sampled approximately 25 months after vaccination. All receptors come from a man aged 50-75 years who received an inactivated influenza vaccine. Both conserved end residues are part of each CDR3. D genes are given only for firm matches. Clone size is not always given. Where it is, it says once, few, many or a class for expanded clones.

v_gene	abundance	j_gene	d_gene	CDR3aa	CDR3nt
TRBV12-3/TRBV12-4	many	TRBJ2-3	.	CASSPGLIGDTQYF	TGTGCCAGCAGTCCTGGATTAATCGGGGATACGCAGTATTTT
TRBV12-3/TRBV12-4	few	TRBJ1-6	TRBD1	CASRGDRGYNSPLHF	TGTGCCAGCAGGGGTGACAGGGGATACAATTCACCCCTCCACTTT
TRBV11-2	many	TRBJ2-3	TRBD1	CASSPQGATQYF	TGTGCCAGCAGCCCCCAGGGGGCTACGCAGTATTTT
TRBV7-9	many	TRBJ1-1	.	CASSLAVLNTEAFF	TGTGCCAGCAGCTTAGCCGTTCTGAACACTGAAGCTTTCTTT
TRBV27	.	TRBJ2-7	TRBD1	CASCHRTGVNHKEGQYF	TGTGCCAGCTGCCATCGGACAGGGGTAAATCATAAGGAGGGGCAGTACTTC
TRBV20-1	few	TRBJ2-1	.	CSARDYSSAGAGSYNEQFF	TGCAGTGCTAGAGATTACAGTAGTGCGGGGGCCGGATCCTACAATGAGCAGTTCTTC
TRBV2	.	TRBJ2-7	TRBD2	CASTTWGLAFYEQYF	TGTGCCAGCACCACTTGGGGACTAGCGTTCTACGAGCAGTACTTC
TRBV6-1	.	TRBJ2-7	.	CASSEPGPYEQYF	TGTGCCAGCAGTGAGCCGGGTCCCTACGAGCAGTACTTC
TRBV12-3/TRBV12-4	few	TRBJ1-5	TRBD1	CASRTGQGVNQPQHF	TGTGCCAGCAGGACGGGACAGGGGGTCAATCAGCCCCAGCATTTT
TRBV5-1	few	TRBJ2-3	.	CASSLLVLGDTQYF	TGCGCCAGCAGCTTGCTGGTTTTAGGCGATACGCAGTATTTT
TRBV9	.	TRBJ1-2	.	CASTQTGNYGYTF	TGTGCCAGCACCCAAACCGGTAACTATGGCTACACCTTC
TRBV18	many	TRBJ1-1	.	CASSRSRGSMNTEAFF	TGTGCCAGCTCACGATCCAGGGGTTCGATGAACACTGAAGCTTTCTTT
TRBV3-1	few	TRBJ2-5	.	CASSRPSEETQYF	TGTGCCAGCAGCCGGCCCAGCGAAGAGACCCAGTACTTC
TRBV7-7	.	TRBJ2-5	.	CASSQTPRGEGETQYF	TGTGCCAGCAGCCAAACCCCACGGGGTGAAGGAGAGACCCAGTACTTC
TRBV12-3/TRBV12-4	.	TRBJ2-1	.	CASSWVNEQFF	TGTGCCAGCAGTTGGGTCAATGAGCAGTTCTTC
TRBV12-3/TRBV12-4	few	TRBJ2-7	.	CASSLPGVYEQYF	TGTGCCAGCAGTTTACCGGGGGTCTACGAGCAGTACTTC
TRBV6-5	.	TRBJ1-1	.	CASSYSTATLGGEAFF	TGTGCCAGCAGTTACTCGACAGCCACTTTGGGGGGTGAAGCTTTCTTT